Listed here are 26 T cell receptor beta chains from one sample, sequenced in a study of blood T cell repertoires in COVID-19. TCRdb's copy holds only in-frame clones and misses some; the assay was immunoSEQ multiplex PCR. Of about 220,000 clones listed, 80% to 90% are singletons. The sequenced material came from PBMCs or T cells enriched from blood (not recorded which). All receptors come from a middle-aged woman with acute COVID-19.

J is TRBJ2-1 and V is TRBV5-4, with D tentatively TRBD2 (5 bases). Trimming removed 2 bases from V and 9 bases from J, with 9 bases in between. The length of the CDR3 is 12 residues. Germline V CDR1 and CDR2: SGHNT, YYREEE (reference sequence). The CDR3 is CASSLGGGEQFF. The CDR3, as DNA: TGTGCCAGCAGCTTAGGTGGAGGTGAGCAGTTCTTC. The variable domain in full, completed from reference TRBV5-4 and TRBJ2-1, reads ETGVTQSPTHLIKTRGQQVTLRCSSQSGHNTVSWYQQALGQGPQFIFQYYREEENGRGNFPPRFSGLQFPNYSSELNVNALELDDSALYLCASSLGGGEQFFGPGTRLTVL.

The CDR3 DNA is TGTGCCAGCAGTTACTCGGCCAGGGAGGGGAACATTCAGTACTTC. Translated, it gives CASSYSAREGNIQYF. This chain links TRBV6-5 with TRBJ2-4, with 7 positions matching TRBD2. CDR1 and CDR2 from the germline V gene are MNHEY and SVGAGI. The CDR3 covers 15 residues. J was trimmed by 7 bases and V by 0 bases; bases with no gene match: 6.

V and J are TRBV5-1 and TRBJ2-2; unclear D gene. There are 14 residues in the CDR3. Germline V CDR1 and CDR2: SGHRS, YFSETQ. With 0 bases removed from V and 4 bases from J, the gap between germline ends came to 7 bases. This chain's CDR3 is CASSLDSITGELFF. CDR3 DNA: TGCGCCAGCAGCTTGGACAGCATCACCGGGGAGCTGTTTTTT.

V usage is TRBV28 and J usage is TRBJ2-3; 11 nucleotides match TRBD2. This CDR3 is built from 17 residues. CDR1 is MDHEN and CDR2 is SYDVKM in the germline V gene. V dropped 5 bases and J dropped 2; count of bases not matched to a gene: 9. The CDR3: CASSLPGTSGYTDTQYF. In nucleotides, the CDR3 is TGTGCCAGCAGTCTTCCTGGGACTAGCGGATACACAGATACGCAGTATTTT.

The genes are TRBV12-5 and TRBJ1-1, with D unresolved. CDR1 is LGHNT and CDR2 is FRNRAP in the germline V gene. V was cut by 2 bases and J by 3 bases, with 4 bases left in between. The CDR3 covers 12 residues. In nucleotides, the CDR3 is TGTGCTAGTGGTTTGATCGACACTGAAGCTTTCTTT. Protein sequence: CASGLIDTEAFF.

The chain joins TRBV15 to TRBJ1-4; a possible D gene is TRBD1 (5 bases). The V end was cut by 3 bases, the J end by 4 bases, with 12 bases between. The CDR3 is 15 amino acids. Germline CDR1 reads LNHNV; CDR2 reads YYDKDF (reference sequence). CDR3 DNA: TGTGCCACCAGCAGGGCCAAAGGGGTTAATGAAAAACTGTTTTTT. It specifies CATSRAKGVNEKLFF.

The chain is built from TRBV6-6 and TRBJ2-7; 7 positions match TRBD1. CDR1 MNHNY and CDR2 SVGAGI come from the germline V gene (reference sequence). The CDR3 spans 14 residues. V trimming: 5 bases; J trimming: 7 bases; junction bases outside the gene matches: 11. CDR3 sequence: CASSRDRPPGEQYV. The CDR3 nucleotides read TGTGCCAGCAGTCGGGACAGACCGCCGGGGGAGCAGTACGTC.

The chain is built from TRBV19 and TRBJ2-4, with D tentatively TRBD1 (6 bases). The CDR3 contains 16 residues. V shed 3 bases and J shed 9 bases, with 21 bases lying between them. Germline V CDR1 and CDR2: LNHDA, SQIVND (reference sequence). In DNA form, the CDR3 reads TGTGCCAGTAGTATGAGCCAGGGGCTGGTTGGAGTCATTCAGTACTTC. Translating gives CASSMSQGLVGVIQYF.

This clone was observed a single time. This chain joins TRBV5-6 and TRBJ1-1, with D perhaps TRBD1 (6 bases). This CDR3 contains 17 residues. The germline V gene has CDR1 SGHDT and CDR2 YYEEEE. Trimming cost V 3 bases and J 0 bases, with 18 bases left between them. The CDR3 nucleotides are TGTGCCAGCAGCTACTCGGACAGACTCCAGATGAACACTGAAGCTTTCTTT. Protein product: CASSYSDRLQMNTEAFF. The whole variable domain, filled in from reference TRBV5-6 and TRBJ1-1, reads DAGVTQSPTHLIKTRGQQVTLRCSPKSGHDTVSWYQQALGQGPQFIFQYYEEEERQRGNFPDRFSGHQFPNYSSELNVNALLLGDSALYLCASSYSDRLQMNTEAFFGQGTRLTVV.

This chain joins TRBV27 and TRBJ1-1, with D possibly matching TRBD1 (6 bases). Trimming left V 5 bases short and J 3 bases short, with 13 bases between. Germline-derived CDR1 and CDR2 are MNHEY and SMNVEV (reference sequence). The CDR3 loop spans 14 amino acids. CDR3: CASSPPGQYTEAFF. Written as DNA, the CDR3 is TGTGCCAGCAGTCCGCCCGGACAGTACACTGAAGCTTTCTTT.

The genes are TRBV7-3 and TRBJ2-7, with D tentatively TRBD2 (7 bases). This CDR3 spans 17 amino acids. The germline V gene encodes CDR1 SGHTA and CDR2 FQGTGA. V gave up 0 bases and J gave up 2 bases, with 17 bases separating them. The CDR3 loop is CASSLTAGGTTAYEQYF. CDR3 bases: TGTGCCAGCAGCTTAACGGCCGGGGGGACAACCGCCTACGAGCAGTACTTC. Filled out from reference TRBV7-3 and TRBJ2-7, the complete variable domain reads GAGVSQTPSNKVTEKGKYVELRCDPISGHTALYWYRQSLGQGPEFLIYFQGTGAADDSGLPNDRFFAVRPEGSVSTLKIQRTERGDSAVYLCASSLTAGGTTAYEQYFGPGTRLTVT.

This clone has a single count. The chain is built from TRBV19 and TRBJ1-3, with TRBD1 matching 7 bases. CDR1 and CDR2 from the germline V gene are LNHDA and SQIVND (reference sequence). V shed 8 bases and J 4 bases; nucleotides not matched to a gene: 8. The CDR3 is 14 amino acids. For the CDR3, the DNA is TGTGCCAGTGGAACAGGGGAGGCCGGAAACACCATATATTTT. This encodes CASGTGEAGNTIYF. The full variable domain, completed using reference TRBV19 and TRBJ1-3, is DGGITQSPKYLFRKEGQNVTLSCEQNLNHDAMYWYRQDPGQGLRLIYYSQIVNDFQKGDIAEGYSVSREKKESFPLTVTSAQKNPTAFYLCASGTGEAGNTIYFGEGSWLTVV.

The chain carries TRBV29-1 and TRBJ2-2; TRBD2 aligns across 7 bases. This CDR3 is 14 amino acids long. Germline V gene lookup returns CDR1 SQVTM and CDR2 ANQGSEA. J lost 4 bases, V lost 6 bases, and 8 bases had no gene match. CDR3 sequence (DNA): TGCAGCGTGGAGCCCGGGGAGGGCACCGGGGAGCTGTTTTTT. Amino acid sequence: CSVEPGEGTGELFF.

This clone was detected a few times. This chain connects TRBV4-3 to TRBJ1-1; no clear D gene. Germline assignment: CDR1 LGHNA and CDR2 YSLEER. This CDR3 is built from 16 residues. Trimming took off 0 bases at V and 5 bases at J, with 16 bases between the two ends. CDR3 residues: CASSQDAVREETEAFF. As DNA, the CDR3 is TGCGCCAGCAGCCAAGATGCGGTGAGGGAGGAGACTGAAGCTTTCTTT.

For this clone: Other nucleotide sequences from this sample produce the same CDR3. The chain has TRBV7-9 and TRBJ2-1, with TRBD2 matching 8 bases. Trimming at V came to 1 base and at J to 4 bases, leaving 3 bases not matched to a gene. The CDR3 spans 15 residues. Germline CDR1 is SEHNR and CDR2 is FQNEAQ (reference sequence). In DNA form, the CDR3 reads TGTGCCAGCAGCTTAGGACGGGGGGGTTACAATGAGCAGTTCTTC. Its protein product is CASSLGRGGYNEQFF.

CDR3 in amino acids: CASGGQGVNNEKLFF. In DNA, the CDR3 is TGTGCCAGCGGGGGACAGGGGGTTAATAATGAAAAACTGTTTTTT. The chain has TRBV2 and TRBJ1-4, with 11 bases aligning to TRBD1. Germline loops: CDR1 SNHLY, CDR2 FYNNEI. The CDR3 is 15 residues long. The junction had 6 bases not matched to a gene; V was cut back by 8 bases and J by 4 bases. The variable domain in full, with the rest retrieved from reference TRBV2 and TRBJ1-4, is EPEVTQTPSHQVTQMGQEVILRCVPISNHLYFYWYRQILGQKVEFLVSFYNNEISEKSEIFDDQFSVERPDGSNFTLKIRSTKLEDSAMYFCASGGQGVNNEKLFFGSGTQLSVL.

The chain combines TRBV27 with TRBJ1-6; 8 bases agree with TRBD1. The V gene end was trimmed by 7 bases and the J gene end by 0 bases; junction bases not matched to a gene: 17. This CDR3 contains 20 residues. Germline assignment: CDR1 MNHEY and CDR2 SMNVEV (reference sequence). This CDR3 reads CASTTVPWGQASSYNSPLHF. The CDR3 bases are TGTGCCAGCACCACTGTCCCCTGGGGACAGGCGAGCTCCTATAATTCACCCCTCCACTTT.

The rearrangement links TRBV3-1 (or the pseudogene TRBV3-2) to TRBJ2-5; TRBD1 might be the D (5 bases). The V and J ends lost 1 base and 1 base respectively, with 10 bases between them. This CDR3 is built from 15 residues. Germline V lookup: CDR1 LGHDT, CDR2 YNNKEL (reference sequence). The CDR3 coding sequence is TGTGCCAGCAGCCAAGGGACAACTCCCCAAGAGACCCAGTACTTC. Amino acid sequence: CASSQGTTPQETQYF.

The count of this clone is one. The chain combines TRBV18 with TRBJ1-4, with 7 bases lining up with TRBD1. The junction had 6 bases not matched to a gene; V was cut back by 3 bases and J by 5 bases. The CDR3 sequence is 15 residues long. CDR1 KGHSH and CDR2 LQKENI come from the germline V gene. The CDR3 sequence is CASSPKGQENEKLFF. In DNA, the CDR3 is TGTGCCAGCTCACCTAAAGGACAGGAGAATGAAAAACTGTTTTTT.

The CDR3 sequence: CASSEPARRDYGYTF. In DNA, the CDR3 is TGTGCCAGCAGTGAACCTGCCCGCCGGGACTATGGCTACACCTTC. J is TRBJ1-2 and V is TRBV6-1; unclear D gene. This CDR3 contains 15 residues. Trimming cost V 2 bases and J 3 bases, with 13 bases left between them. Germline loops: CDR1 MNHNS, CDR2 SASEGT.

The V call is TRBV3-1 (or the pseudogene TRBV3-2), the J call TRBJ1-1; TRBD1 is a possible D gene (5 bases). Trimming cost V 5 bases and J 1 base, with 8 bases left between them. The CDR3 has 13 amino acids. Looked up from germline, CDR1 is LGHDT and CDR2 is YNNKEL (reference sequence). CDR3 DNA: TGTGCCAGCAGCTCCCAGGGGAACACTGAAGCTTTCTTT. Translation: CASSSQGNTEAFF.

The V gene is TRBV2, the J gene TRBJ2-2; 11 positions agree with TRBD2. The CDR3 sequence is 17 residues long. Germline V CDR1 and CDR2: SNHLY, FYNNEI. Trimming removed 6 bases from V and 5 bases from J; junction bases left unmatched: 11. The CDR3 sequence: CASRDTSGGGKTGELFF. CDR3 coding DNA: TGTGCCAGCAGGGACACTAGCGGGGGAGGTAAAACCGGGGAGCTGTTTTTT.

The V and J genes are TRBV5-4 and TRBJ2-5; 9 bases are shared with TRBD1. V shed 5 bases and J 3 bases; nucleotides not matched to a gene: 8. The CDR3 totals 15 residues. The germline V gene encodes CDR1 SGHNT and CDR2 YYREEE (reference sequence). The CDR3 loop is CASSSPGTGKETQYF. In nucleotides, the CDR3 is TGTGCCAGCAGTTCTCCCGGGACAGGGAAAGAGACCCAGTACTTC.

This chain links TRBV5-1 with TRBJ1-2, with a tentative D call TRBD1 (5 bases). The ends were cut back, 0 bases at V and 7 bases at J, with 16 bases in the middle. Germline V lookup: CDR1 SGHRS, CDR2 YFSETQ. The CDR3 covers 15 residues. CDR3 sequence: CASSLEGASNRGYTF. In DNA, the CDR3 is TGCGCCAGCAGCTTGGAAGGGGCATCCAACCGTGGCTACACCTTC.

The chain recombines TRBV3-1 (or the pseudogene TRBV3-2) with TRBJ1-1; 8 bases are a match to TRBD1. CDR1 is LGHDT, CDR2 YNNKEL, per germline (reference sequence). Trimming took 3 bases from V and 4 from J; bases not matched to a gene: 10. The CDR3 is 16 amino acids. CDR3 DNA: TGTGCCAGCAGCCAGGGCCAGGGGGCGCGAGTCACTGAAGCTTTCTTT. Protein: CASSQGQGARVTEAFF.

V gene TRBV25-1 combines with J gene TRBJ2-7; 8 nucleotides match TRBD1. Looked up from germline, CDR1 is MGHDK and CDR2 is SYGVNS. The CDR3 loop spans 13 amino acids. With 10 bases clipped from V and 4 bases from J, the junction kept 9 bases outside the gene matches. CDR3 bases: TGTGCCACCTGGGACAGGTTCGGATACGAGCAGTACTTC. Translating it yields CATWDRFGYEQYF.